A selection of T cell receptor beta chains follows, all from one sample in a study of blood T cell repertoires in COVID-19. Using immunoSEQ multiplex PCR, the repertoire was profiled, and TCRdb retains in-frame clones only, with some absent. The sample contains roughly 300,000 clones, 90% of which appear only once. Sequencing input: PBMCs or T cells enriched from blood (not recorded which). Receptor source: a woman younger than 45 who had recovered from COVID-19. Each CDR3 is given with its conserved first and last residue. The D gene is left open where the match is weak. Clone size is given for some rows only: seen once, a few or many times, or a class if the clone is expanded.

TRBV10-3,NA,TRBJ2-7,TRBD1,CAISRTGWDEQYF,TGTGCCATCAGCCGGACAGGTTGGGACGAGCAGTACTTC
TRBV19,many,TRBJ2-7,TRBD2,CASRTSGSSYEQYF,TGTGCCAGTAGGACTAGCGGGAGCTCCTACGAGCAGTACTTC
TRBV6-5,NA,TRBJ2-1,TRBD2,CASRISGSYNEQFF,TGTGCCAGCAGGATAAGCGGGAGTTACAATGAGCAGTTCTTC
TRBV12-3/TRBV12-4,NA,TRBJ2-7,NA,CASSTFVSYEQYF,TGTGCCAGCAGTACCTTCGTGAGCTACGAGCAGTACTTC
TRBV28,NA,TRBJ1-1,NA,CASSLEMNTEAFF,TGTGCCAGCAGTTTAGAGATGAACACTGAAGCTTTCTTT
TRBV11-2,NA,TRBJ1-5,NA,CASSFGGGGGVSPQHF,TGTGCCAGCAGCTTTGGCGGGGGCGGAGGAGTTTCGCCCCAGCATTTT
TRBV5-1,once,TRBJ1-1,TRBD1,CASSRRGTDTMNTEAFF,TGCGCCAGCAGCCGGAGGGGGACAGACACCATGAACACTGAAGCTTTCTTT
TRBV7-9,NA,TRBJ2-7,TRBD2,CASSFRAGGLDEQYF,TGTGCCAGCAGCTTCAGAGCGGGAGGGCTCGACGAGCAGTACTTC
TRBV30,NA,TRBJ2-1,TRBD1,CAWSVQGYEQFF,TGTGCCTGGAGTGTACAGGGGTATGAGCAGTTCTTC
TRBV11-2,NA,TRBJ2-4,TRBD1,CASSLEIGGLNIQYF,TGTGCCAGCAGCCTAGAAATAGGGGGCCTTAACATTCAGTACTTC